A selection of T cell receptor beta chains follows, all from one sample in a study of cytomegalovirus exposure and HLA in healthy donors. Measured with immunoSEQ multiplex PCR; TCRdb has only the in-frame clones, and not every one. Of some 85,000 clones listed, about 70% are singletons. The sample was PBMCs. The receptors here all came from a man aged 40-55 years in good health and CMV-seronegative. CDR3s include the opening cysteine and the closing phenylalanine or tryptophan. D genes are given only for firm matches. Clone size is not always given. Where it is, it says once, few, many or a class for expanded clones.

D gene: TRBD1
V gene: TRBV4-3
clone size: .
J gene: TRBJ2-4
CDR3 DNA: TGCGCCAGCAGCCAAGATTCGGCAGGGGGCTCTAAAAACATTCAGTACTTC
CDR3 protein: CASSQDSAGGSKNIQYF

D gene: .
V gene: TRBV6-5
clone size: .
J gene: TRBJ2-2
CDR3 DNA: TGTGCCAGCAGTTGGGGGGACACCGGGGAGCTGTTTTTT
CDR3 protein: CASSWGDTGELFF

D gene: .
V gene: TRBV7-9
clone size: .
J gene: TRBJ2-1
CDR3 DNA: TGTGCCAGCAGCCCAGCAGAAGGGAGGTACAATGAGCAGTTCTTC
CDR3 protein: CASSPAEGRYNEQFF

D gene: .
V gene: TRBV29-1
clone size: few
J gene: TRBJ2-3
CDR3 DNA: TGCAGCGTTGCGACAGAAGCAATCACAGATACGCAGTATTTT
CDR3 protein: CSVATEAITDTQYF

D gene: TRBD1
V gene: TRBV19
clone size: .
J gene: TRBJ1-4
CDR3 DNA: TGTGCCAGTAGTCCTCAGGGGGGCCGTGAAAAACTGTTTTTT
CDR3 protein: CASSPQGGREKLFF

D gene: TRBD1
V gene: TRBV28
clone size: .
J gene: TRBJ1-2
CDR3 DNA: TGTGCCAGCAGTTCAACCGGGACAGCCTATGGCTACACCTTC
CDR3 protein: CASSSTGTAYGYTF

D gene: .
V gene: TRBV28
clone size: .
J gene: TRBJ2-7
CDR3 DNA: TGTGCCAGCACCGCACCGGACAGAAACGAGCAGTACTTC
CDR3 protein: CASTAPDRNEQYF

D gene: .
V gene: TRBV6-5
clone size: .
J gene: TRBJ1-1
CDR3 DNA: TGTGCCAGCAGTAGGACTTCCGCGAACACTGAAGCTTTCTTT
CDR3 protein: CASSRTSANTEAFF

D gene: .
V gene: TRBV7-9
clone size: .
J gene: TRBJ2-2
CDR3 DNA: TGTGCCAGCAGCCCCCGATGGGGGCTCAAGAACACCGGGGAGCTGTTTTTT
CDR3 protein: CASSPRWGLKNTGELFF

D gene: .
V gene: TRBV7-9
clone size: .
J gene: TRBJ2-5
CDR3 DNA: TGTGCCAGCAGCGACGGGCAGGGCGAGACCCAGTACTTC
CDR3 protein: CASSDGQGETQYF

D gene: .
V gene: TRBV12-5
clone size: .
J gene: TRBJ1-5
CDR3 DNA: TGTGCTAGTGGTTTGGACGGGGGGCCATATCAGCCCCAGCATTTT
CDR3 protein: CASGLDGGPYQPQHF

D gene: TRBD1
V gene: TRBV11-2
clone size: .
J gene: TRBJ2-7
CDR3 DNA: TGTGCCAGCAGCTTAGACTACAGGGGACCCTACGAGCAGTACTTC
CDR3 protein: CASSLDYRGPYEQYF

D gene: TRBD2
V gene: TRBV19
clone size: .
J gene: TRBJ2-2
CDR3 DNA: TGTGCCAGTAGTTCTCGGACTAGCGGGGGAACGAACACCGGGGAGCTGTTTTTT
CDR3 protein: CASSSRTSGGTNTGELFF

D gene: .
V gene: TRBV6-5
clone size: few
J gene: TRBJ2-7
CDR3 DNA: TGTGCCAGCAGCTCCGGACTTACCGGGAAGCAGTACTTC
CDR3 protein: CASSSGLTGKQYF

D gene: .
V gene: TRBV7-3
clone size: .
J gene: TRBJ1-1
CDR3 DNA: TGTGCCAGCAGCTTAACGGTTCGGGGGGTGGGCACTGAAGCTTTCTTT
CDR3 protein: CASSLTVRGVGTEAFF

D gene: TRBD2
V gene: TRBV4-3
clone size: .
J gene: TRBJ2-1
CDR3 DNA: TGCGCCAGCAGCCAAGAAGCGGGGGGGCCGCACAATGAGCAGTTCTTC
CDR3 protein: CASSQEAGGPHNEQFF

D gene: TRBD1
V gene: TRBV29-1
clone size: .
J gene: TRBJ1-5
CDR3 DNA: TGCAGCGTTGCCAGGGGGCTAGAGCCCCAGCATTTT
CDR3 protein: CSVARGLEPQHF

D gene: .
V gene: TRBV4-1
clone size: few
J gene: TRBJ2-2
CDR3 DNA: TGTGCCAGCAGCCAAGGCGAGACACCTAACACCGGGGAGCTGTTTTTT
CDR3 protein: CASSQGETPNTGELFF

D gene: .
V gene: TRBV27
clone size: .
J gene: TRBJ1-1
CDR3 DNA: TGTGCCAGCGGGGCGGTTACTGAAGCTTTCTTT
CDR3 protein: CASGAVTEAFF

D gene: .
V gene: TRBV7-8
clone size: .
J gene: TRBJ2-3
CDR3 DNA: TGTGCCAGCAGCCCCCGAATGGCGGGTAGCGGATACACAGATACGCAGTATTTT
CDR3 protein: CASSPRMAGSGYTDTQYF

D gene: TRBD2
V gene: TRBV9
clone size: .
J gene: TRBJ2-3
CDR3 DNA: TGTGCCAGCAGCGTGGGGACTAGCGGGGGGACAGATACGCAGTATTTT
CDR3 protein: CASSVGTSGGTDTQYF

D gene: TRBD1
V gene: TRBV12-5
clone size: .
J gene: TRBJ1-6
CDR3 DNA: TGTGCTAGTGGCCTGGACAGGCGTTCACCCCTCCACTTT
CDR3 protein: CASGLDRRSPLHF

D gene: .
V gene: TRBV6-1
clone size: .
J gene: TRBJ2-4
CDR3 DNA: TGTGCCAGCAGTGAGGTTCAGGGAAACAAAAACATTCAGTACTTC
CDR3 protein: CASSEVQGNKNIQYF

D gene: TRBD2
V gene: TRBV28
clone size: .
J gene: TRBJ2-5
CDR3 DNA: TGTGCCAGCAGTTTGTTACTAGCGGGGGTTGGGGAGACCCAGTACTTC
CDR3 protein: CASSLLLAGVGETQYF

D gene: .
V gene: TRBV6-5
clone size: .
J gene: TRBJ2-5
CDR3 DNA: TGTGCCAGCAGTTACAGGTTACGGGGAGGAGAGACCCAGTACTTC
CDR3 protein: CASSYRLRGGETQYF

D gene: TRBD1
V gene: TRBV9
clone size: .
J gene: TRBJ1-1
CDR3 DNA: TGTGCCAGCAGCACCACAGGGGGTCGTGAAGCTTTCTTT
CDR3 protein: CASSTTGGREAFF

D gene: .
V gene: TRBV28
clone size: .
J gene: TRBJ1-1
CDR3 DNA: TGTGCCAGCAACCTCCCATCAGGGGCAGGTGACGCTTTCTTT
CDR3 protein: CASNLPSGAGDAFF

D gene: .
V gene: TRBV5-4
clone size: once
J gene: TRBJ2-7
CDR3 DNA: TGTGCCAGCAGCTTGGGGGGCCCCAACGAGCAGTACTTC
CDR3 protein: CASSLGGPNEQYF

D gene: TRBD1
V gene: TRBV9
clone size: .
J gene: TRBJ2-7
CDR3 DNA: TGTGCCAGCAGCGTAGAGGGACAGGGCAGGGAGCAGTACTTC
CDR3 protein: CASSVEGQGREQYF

D gene: TRBD1
V gene: TRBV4-2
clone size: .
J gene: TRBJ2-1
CDR3 DNA: TGTGCCAGCAGCCAGACAGGGGGCCGTTACAATGAGCAGTTCTTC
CDR3 protein: CASSQTGGRYNEQFF

D gene: .
V gene: TRBV4-1
clone size: .
J gene: TRBJ2-7
CDR3 DNA: TGCGCCAGCAGCCAACCTACAGGTAGCGAGCAGTACTTC
CDR3 protein: CASSQPTGSEQYF

D gene: .
V gene: TRBV10-3
clone size: .
J gene: TRBJ1-2
CDR3 DNA: TGTGCCATCGGTGACGGCAGGGGAATCTATGGCTACACCTTC
CDR3 protein: CAIGDGRGIYGYTF

D gene: .
V gene: TRBV4-1
clone size: .
J gene: TRBJ2-1
CDR3 DNA: TGCGCCAGCAGCCACGGTGATGTGTGGTACAATGAGCAGTTCTTC
CDR3 protein: CASSHGDVWYNEQFF

D gene: TRBD2
V gene: TRBV19
clone size: .
J gene: TRBJ2-1
CDR3 DNA: TGTGCCAGTAGCCCGGGACTAGCGGGGGGGGGCAATGAGCAGTTCTTC
CDR3 protein: CASSPGLAGGGNEQFF

D gene: .
V gene: TRBV7-2
clone size: .
J gene: TRBJ2-1
CDR3 DNA: TGTGCCAGCAGCCTTCGCGGGTACAATGAGCAGTTCTTC
CDR3 protein: CASSLRGYNEQFF

D gene: .
V gene: TRBV28
clone size: .
J gene: TRBJ1-1
CDR3 DNA: TGTGCCAGCAGGGTGACAGGACCGAACACTGAAGCTTTCTTT
CDR3 protein: CASRVTGPNTEAFF